This T cell receptor (beta chain) was sequenced in a study of regulatory T cells in long-lasting Graves disease. This sample's time point: newly diagnosed GD, antithyroid drugs for less than 3 months. After RNA was extracted from PBMCs, the TCR library was made from it. V gave up 6 bases and J gave up 2 bases; unmatched junction bases: 7. The CDR3 is made up of 16 amino acids. Findings and caveats of the study: The study found persistent patients shared more public clonotypes (2,741) than new patients (about 880). TRBV28, TRBJ1-2 and TRBJ2-5 were segments that persistent disease favored.

Ten or more counts support this clonotype. Its target is not known. TCR beta libraries were built with iRepertoire HTBI primers and Arm-PCR of CDR3 regions. TCRdb processed the multiplex PCR reads anew with MiXCR; each CDR3 protein has one entry. This sample has more than 450,000 distinct CDR3 sequences, with around 15% found just once. The sample was also reused in another study, on T cells in Graves' hyperthyroidism and ophthalmopathy. Turning to that study: Ophthalmopathy onset followed model prediction by a median about 6.5 months.

The starting material was peripheral blood mononuclear cells (PBMCs), obtained at new diagnosis, from a patient treated with antithyroid drugs. The V gene is TRBV12-3 or TRBV12-4, the J gene TRBJ2-1; 10 nucleotides align to TRBD2. This clonotype originated in a man aged 35 to 55 with Graves disease. This CDR3 is CASSRSGRLPYNEQFF. CDR3 sequence (DNA): TGTGCCAGCAGCCGTAGCGGGAGGCTCCCCTACAATGAGCAGTTCTTC.